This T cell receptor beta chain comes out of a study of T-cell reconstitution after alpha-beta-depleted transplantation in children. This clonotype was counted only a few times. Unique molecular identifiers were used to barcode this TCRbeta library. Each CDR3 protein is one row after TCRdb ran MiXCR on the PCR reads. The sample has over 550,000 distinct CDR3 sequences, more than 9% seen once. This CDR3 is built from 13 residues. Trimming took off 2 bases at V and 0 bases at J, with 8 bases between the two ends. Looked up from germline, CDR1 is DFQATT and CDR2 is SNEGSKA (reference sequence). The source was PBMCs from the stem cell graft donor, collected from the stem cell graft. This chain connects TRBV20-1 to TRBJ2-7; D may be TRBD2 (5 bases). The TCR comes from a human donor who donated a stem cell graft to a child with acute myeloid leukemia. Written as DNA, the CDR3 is TGCAGTGCTAGACACGACTACTCCTACGAGCAGTACTTC. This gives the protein CSARHDYSYEQYF.